One and the same sample provided the 8 T cell receptor beta chains below, sequenced in a study of blood T cell repertoires in COVID-19. Assay used: immunoSEQ multiplex PCR; TCRdb lists only in-frame clones, some missing. Here the sample spans 24,000 or so clones, about nine tenths being singletons. Sequencing was carried out using peripheral blood. Every receptor here comes from a woman at least 80 years old with active or convalescent COVID-19.

The V and J genes are TRBV20-1 and TRBJ2-7, with unresolved D. V was pared by 3 bases and J by 3 bases, with 9 bases between. Germline V gene sequence: CDR1 DFQATT, CDR2 SNEGSKA (reference sequence). The CDR3 is 12 amino acids. CDR3 residues: CSASGRSYEQYF. DNA for the CDR3: TGCAGTGCTAGTGGACGGAGCTACGAGCAGTACTTC.

V usage is TRBV4-1 and J usage is TRBJ1-4; 8 nucleotides match TRBD1. V lost 3 bases to trimming and J lost 5 bases; unmatched junction nucleotides: 17. There are 19 residues in the CDR3. The germline V gene has CDR1 MGHRA and CDR2 YSYEKL. The CDR3 here is CASSQGLGTGNSLNEKLFF. CDR3 DNA sequence: TGCGCCAGCAGCCAGGGGCTTGGGACAGGCAATTCGTTAAATGAAAAACTGTTTTTT.

This chain uses TRBV7-6 with TRBJ2-1, with 7 bases identical to TRBD1. CDR3 length: 16 amino acids. V trimming: 5 bases; J trimming: 2 bases; junction bases outside the gene matches: 9. CDR1 SGHVS and CDR2 FNYEAQ come from the germline V gene. The CDR3 nucleotides are TGTGCCAGCAGCCCCGGACAGGAGTCGACCTACAATGAGCAGTTCTTC. Amino acid sequence: CASSPGQESTYNEQFF.

The J gene is TRBJ1-3, the V gene TRBV4-2, with 7 nucleotides matching TRBD1. The germline gives CDR1 LGHNA, CDR2 YNFKEQ. This CDR3 is built from 15 residues. The V gene end was trimmed by 5 bases and the J gene end by 4 bases; junction bases not matched to a gene: 8. CDR3 sequence (DNA): TGTGCCAGCAGCGAAACCCGGGACAGAGGAAACACCATATATTTT. Its protein product is CASSETRDRGNTIYF.

By its share, this clone is medium-sized. The chain recombines TRBV10-1 with TRBJ2-7, with D maybe TRBD1 (5 bases). Germline V gene sequence: CDR1 WNHNN, CDR2 SYGVQD (reference sequence). The CDR3 is made up of 13 amino acids. Trimming pared 2 bases from V and 6 bases from J, leaving 11 bases between. The chain's CDR3 is CASSERQGSEQYF. The CDR3 nucleotides are TGCGCCAGCAGTGAGCGCCAGGGCTCCGAGCAGTACTTC.

The chain links TRBV4-2 to TRBJ1-1; D not certain. The CDR3 extends over 14 amino acids. V lost 0 bases to trimming and J lost 6 bases, with 11 bases between them. Germline values: CDR1 LGHNA, CDR2 YNFKEQ. The CDR3 here is CASSQDRSSSEAFF. The CDR3 DNA sequence: TGTGCCAGCAGCCAAGATCGGAGTTCATCTGAAGCTTTCTTT.

The chain links TRBV7-6 to TRBJ2-3; 10 bases agree with TRBD2. Germline-derived CDR1 and CDR2 are SGHVS and FNYEAQ. The J segment lost 0 bases and the V segment lost 4 bases, leaving 4 bases of the junction unmatched. CDR3 size: 16 residues. The CDR3 nucleotides read TGTGCCAGCAGCTCTCGGACTAGCGGCAGCACAGATACGCAGTATTTT. Protein: CASSSRTSGSTDTQYF. Full variable domain (outside the CDR3, taken from reference TRBV7-6 and TRBJ2-3): GAGVSQSPRYKVTKRGQDVALRCDPISGHVSLYWYRQALGQGPEFLTYFNYEAQQDKSGLPNDRFSAERPEGSISTLTIQRTEQRDSAMYRCASSSRTSGSTDTQYFGPGTRLTVL.

The chain has TRBV5-1 and TRBJ2-5; 10 bases map to TRBD2. The CDR3 extends over 16 amino acids. CDR1 SGHRS and CDR2 YFSETQ come from the germline V gene. With 0 bases clipped from V and 3 bases from J, the junction kept 5 bases outside the gene matches. The CDR3 DNA reads TGCGCCAGCAGCTTGGCTCCTAGCGGGAGTGAAGAGACCCAGTACTTC. This sequence encodes CASSLAPSGSEETQYF.